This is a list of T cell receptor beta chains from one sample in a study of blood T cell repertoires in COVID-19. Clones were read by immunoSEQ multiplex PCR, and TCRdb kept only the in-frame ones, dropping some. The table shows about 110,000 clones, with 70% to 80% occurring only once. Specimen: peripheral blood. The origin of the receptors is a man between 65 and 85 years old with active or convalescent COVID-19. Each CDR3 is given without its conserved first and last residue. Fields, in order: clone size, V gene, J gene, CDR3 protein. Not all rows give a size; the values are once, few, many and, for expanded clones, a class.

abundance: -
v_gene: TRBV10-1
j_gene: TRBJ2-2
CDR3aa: ASSESLGGTDTGELF

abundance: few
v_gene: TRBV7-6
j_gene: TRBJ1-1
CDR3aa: ASSGGRGVNTEAF

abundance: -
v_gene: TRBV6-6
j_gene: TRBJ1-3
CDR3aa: ASIYGGFSPGNTIY

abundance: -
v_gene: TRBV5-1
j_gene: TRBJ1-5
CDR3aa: ASSRTPGQPQH

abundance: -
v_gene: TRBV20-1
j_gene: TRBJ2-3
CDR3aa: SASRRTSGRKGTDTQY

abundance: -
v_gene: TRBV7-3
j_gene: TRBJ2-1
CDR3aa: ASSVTGGHEQF

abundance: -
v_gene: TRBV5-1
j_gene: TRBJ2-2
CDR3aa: ASSLAASDTGELF

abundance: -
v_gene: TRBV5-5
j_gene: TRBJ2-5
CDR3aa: ASSLAGGPPETQY

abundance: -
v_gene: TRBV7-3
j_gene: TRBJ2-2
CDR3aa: ASSLTGGAGELF

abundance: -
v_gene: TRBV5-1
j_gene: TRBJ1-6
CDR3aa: ASSPRAEGGSPLH

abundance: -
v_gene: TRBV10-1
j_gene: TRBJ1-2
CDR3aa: ASSESTGGGYT

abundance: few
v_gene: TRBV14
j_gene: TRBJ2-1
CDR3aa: ASSQDFGTTTVKFNEQF

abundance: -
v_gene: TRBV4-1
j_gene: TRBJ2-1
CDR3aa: ASSQQTSGGYNEQF

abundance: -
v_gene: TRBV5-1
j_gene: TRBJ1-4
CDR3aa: ASSLEGTANEKLF

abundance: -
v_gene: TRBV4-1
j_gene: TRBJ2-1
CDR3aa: ASSQVLDTGTSGSEQF

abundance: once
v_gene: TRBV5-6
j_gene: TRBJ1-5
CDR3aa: ASSPGGQGRSQPQH

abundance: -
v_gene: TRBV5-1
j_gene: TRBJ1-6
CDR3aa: ASRTGTGGDSPLH

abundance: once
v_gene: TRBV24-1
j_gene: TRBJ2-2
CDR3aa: ATSDPPGKRGENTGELF

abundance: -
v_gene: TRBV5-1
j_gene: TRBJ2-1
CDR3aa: ASSLGEGDYNEQF

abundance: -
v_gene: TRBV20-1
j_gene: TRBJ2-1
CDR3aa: SASQVGGARSYNEQF

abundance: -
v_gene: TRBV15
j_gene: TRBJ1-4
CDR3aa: ATSRQGGTNEKLF

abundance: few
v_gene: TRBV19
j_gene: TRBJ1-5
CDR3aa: ATADRGYQPQH

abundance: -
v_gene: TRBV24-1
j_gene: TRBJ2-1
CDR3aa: ATSVPGHNEQF

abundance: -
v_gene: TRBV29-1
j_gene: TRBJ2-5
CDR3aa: SVATSGETQY

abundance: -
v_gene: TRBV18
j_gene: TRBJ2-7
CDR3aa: ASSPASVVDEQY

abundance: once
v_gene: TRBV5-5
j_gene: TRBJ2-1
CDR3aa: ASRRTLLAEPYNEQF

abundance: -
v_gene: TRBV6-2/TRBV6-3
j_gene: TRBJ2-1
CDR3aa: ASSWLAGYNEQF